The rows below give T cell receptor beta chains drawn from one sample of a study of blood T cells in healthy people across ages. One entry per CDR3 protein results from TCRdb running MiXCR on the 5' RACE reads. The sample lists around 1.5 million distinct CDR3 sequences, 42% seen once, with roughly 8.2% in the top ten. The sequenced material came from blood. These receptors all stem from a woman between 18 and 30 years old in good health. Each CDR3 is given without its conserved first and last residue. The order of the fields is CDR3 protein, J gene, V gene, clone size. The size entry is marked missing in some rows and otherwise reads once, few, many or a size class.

CDR3aa: AIPPRRVTQY
j_gene: TRBJ2-3
v_gene: TRBV10-3
abundance: few

CDR3aa: ASSLQGDFNYGYT
j_gene: TRBJ1-2
v_gene: TRBV12-3/TRBV12-4
abundance: .

CDR3aa: SARDGDFYEQY
j_gene: TRBJ2-7
v_gene: TRBV20-1
abundance: .

CDR3aa: ASSPGHPEAF
j_gene: TRBJ1-1
v_gene: TRBV7-9
abundance: .

CDR3aa: ASSRQGVMNTEAF
j_gene: TRBJ1-1
v_gene: TRBV12-3/TRBV12-4
abundance: .

CDR3aa: ASSLELSEQF
j_gene: TRBJ2-1
v_gene: TRBV12-3/TRBV12-4
abundance: few

CDR3aa: ASSDGGTANEKLF
j_gene: TRBJ1-4
v_gene: TRBV6-4
abundance: few

CDR3aa: ASSFRNNEQF
j_gene: TRBJ2-1
v_gene: TRBV7-9
abundance: many

CDR3aa: ASSSDRGRQPQH
j_gene: TRBJ1-5
v_gene: TRBV5-6
abundance: .

CDR3aa: ASSSMTSGRANEQY
j_gene: TRBJ2-5
v_gene: TRBV7-2
abundance: .

CDR3aa: SARDLTVPLTDTQY
j_gene: TRBJ2-3
v_gene: TRBV20-1
abundance: .

CDR3aa: SARDGAGPRTGELF
j_gene: TRBJ2-2
v_gene: TRBV20-1
abundance: once

CDR3aa: TSSPQALPDEQF
j_gene: TRBJ2-1
v_gene: TRBV5-1
abundance: .

CDR3aa: ASSSELRDTGQY
j_gene: TRBJ2-3
v_gene: TRBV5-1
abundance: few

CDR3aa: AISDYGTYTDTQY
j_gene: TRBJ2-3
v_gene: TRBV10-3
abundance: .

CDR3aa: ASSQAVNEQF
j_gene: TRBJ2-1
v_gene: TRBV4-1
abundance: many

CDR3aa: AIRESGDGQPQH
j_gene: TRBJ1-5
v_gene: TRBV10-3
abundance: .

CDR3aa: ASSLELSRNEQF
j_gene: TRBJ2-1
v_gene: TRBV5-1
abundance: many

CDR3aa: ASSLGSDGNSGNTIY
j_gene: TRBJ1-3
v_gene: TRBV7-2
abundance: .

CDR3aa: ASRRDSNQPQH
j_gene: TRBJ1-5
v_gene: TRBV6-1
abundance: many

CDR3aa: ASTLDRAVYEQY
j_gene: TRBJ2-7
v_gene: TRBV28
abundance: .

CDR3aa: ASSDHVTANEKLF
j_gene: TRBJ1-4
v_gene: TRBV6-1
abundance: .

CDR3aa: ASSPGLSPGGEQF
j_gene: TRBJ2-1
v_gene: TRBV5-1
abundance: .

CDR3aa: AWGPGQPYEQY
j_gene: TRBJ2-7
v_gene: TRBV30
abundance: .

CDR3aa: AMGTGGNTEAF
j_gene: TRBJ1-1
v_gene: TRBV10-3
abundance: few

CDR3aa: ASSVGQKSSYNEQF
j_gene: TRBJ2-1
v_gene: TRBV9
abundance: few

CDR3aa: ASSADRGFIETQY
j_gene: TRBJ2-5
v_gene: TRBV6-1
abundance: .

CDR3aa: ASSQAASGVYNEQF
j_gene: TRBJ2-1
v_gene: TRBV4-1
abundance: few

CDR3aa: ASRGQSHINYGYT
j_gene: TRBJ1-2
v_gene: TRBV28
abundance: once

CDR3aa: ASSLGGIMNTEAF
j_gene: TRBJ1-1
v_gene: TRBV5-6
abundance: few

CDR3aa: ASDLSGQGGTDTQY
j_gene: TRBJ2-3
v_gene: TRBV12-3/TRBV12-4
abundance: few

CDR3aa: ASSEGTGPPREQY
j_gene: TRBJ2-5
v_gene: TRBV2
abundance: few

CDR3aa: ASSQQNYGYT
j_gene: TRBJ1-2
v_gene: TRBV3-1
abundance: .

CDR3aa: ASSKSSGISYEQY
j_gene: TRBJ2-7
v_gene: TRBV5-1
abundance: few

CDR3aa: ASSQRDLRDQPQH
j_gene: TRBJ1-5
v_gene: TRBV4-1
abundance: .

CDR3aa: SARPTYNEQF
j_gene: TRBJ2-1
v_gene: TRBV20-1
abundance: .

CDR3aa: SVDWGYGYT
j_gene: TRBJ1-2
v_gene: TRBV29-1
abundance: .

CDR3aa: ASSYPGGGDTDTQY
j_gene: TRBJ2-3
v_gene: TRBV6-6
abundance: .